The 10 T cell receptor beta chains given below trace back to one sample, sequenced in a study of T cells in Graves' hyperthyroidism and ophthalmopathy (dated by TCRdb to about 2019). Libraries came from multiplex PCR. This sample was sequenced with an Illumina HiSeq 2000. The TCR beta CDR3 regions were amplified from RNA transcripts. A first-round RT-PCR of the TCR CDR3 used the HTBI primer set with the Qiagen OneStep RT-PCR kit. Using fastp trimming at Q25 and MiXCR clonotype assembly, TCRdb reanalyzed the public sequencing data and kept in-frame beta chains. Every distinct CDR3 protein forms one entry, paired with its most common genes and DNA. This sample gives around 340,000 distinct CDR3 sequences in total; 15% to 20% of them show up just once. The ten largest clones add up to roughly a sixth of the sample. Sequenced: blood. The receptor set was obtained from a woman aged 40 to 50 with Graves' ophthalmopathy.

In its sample, this clonotype was seen many times. V gene TRBV25-1 combines with J gene TRBJ2-2; D unclear. This CDR3 is 18 amino acids long. The V end was cut by 0 bases, the J end by 1 base, with 15 bases between. The germline V gene has CDR1 MGHDK and CDR2 SYGVNS. CDR3: CASSEYFSIKENTGELFF. The CDR3 DNA is TGTGCCAGCAGTGAATATTTTTCCATTAAGGAGAACACCGGGGAGCTGTTTTTT.

This clonotype was counted many times. V gene TRBV2 combines with J gene TRBJ1-2; weak D call: TRBD1 (5 bases). Germline CDR1 SNHLY, CDR2 FYNNEI. The V gene lost 5 bases and the J gene lost 10 bases, with 17 bases spanning the gap. CDR3 size: 13 residues. The CDR3 DNA sequence: TGTGCCAGCAGTTACCGACAGAGTGATCCCTACACCTTC. Residues: CASSYRQSDPYTF.

The chain links TRBV15 to TRBJ2-7; a possible D gene is TRBD1 (6 bases). Per germline, CDR1 LNHNV and CDR2 YYDKDF (reference sequence). With 3 bases removed from V and 0 bases from J, the gap between germline ends came to 12 bases. This CDR3 is built from 15 residues. This CDR3 is CATSSWTASSYEQYF. The DNA of the CDR3 is TGTGCCACCAGCAGTTGGACAGCGAGCTCCTACGAGCAGTACTTC.

This clonotype was observed many times. The chain joins TRBV19 to TRBJ2-6, with D possibly being TRBD1 (5 bases). Trimming removed 6 bases at V and 2 bases at J, with 17 bases between. The germline gives CDR1 LNHDA, CDR2 SQIVND (reference sequence). This CDR3 region has 17 residues. This chain's CDR3 is CASSPSWGGAGANVLTF. In nucleotides, the CDR3 is TGTGCCAGTAGCCCCTCTTGGGGCGGAGCTGGGGCCAACGTCCTGACTTTC.

This clonotype showed up many times. One base away lies a much larger clone, so this may be a sequencing read error. The chain recombines TRBV15 with TRBJ1-5; tentative D call: TRBD1 (5 bases). V lost 2 bases and J lost 1, with 9 bases in between. The CDR3 is made up of 15 amino acids. Germline-derived CDR1 and CDR2 are LNHNV and YYDKDF (reference sequence). The CDR3, as DNA: TGTGCCACCAGCAGAACACAGGAGAGCAATCAGCCCCAGCATTTT. Protein product: CATSRTQESNQPQHF.

There are many counts of this clonotype. The rearrangement links TRBV6-1 to TRBJ1-1; 8 bases match TRBD1. CDR3 length equals 14 residues. J was trimmed by 6 bases and V by 8 bases; bases with no gene match: 11. Germline CDR1 MNHNS, CDR2 SASEGT. CDR3 region: CASVRQGPRPEAFF. CDR3 in DNA: TGTGCCAGCGTACGACAGGGGCCCCGGCCTGAAGCTTTCTTT.

This clonotype was detected many times. The V and J genes are TRBV19 and TRBJ1-5; tentative D call: TRBD1 (5 bases). Trimming shortened V by 8 bases and J by 0 bases, and 11 bases separated the two germline ends. In germline, CDR1 is LNHDA, CDR2 SQIVND (reference sequence). There are 14 residues in the CDR3. In nucleotides, the CDR3 is TGTGCCAGTGATGCAGGGTATAGCAATCAGCCCCAGCATTTT. Protein product: CASDAGYSNQPQHF.

This clonotype has just a few counts. The chain is built from TRBV24-1 and TRBJ2-5, with a possible D match to TRBD1 (5 bases). Trimming pared 8 bases from V and 4 bases from J, leaving 10 bases between. Germline V gene lookup returns CDR1 KGHDR and CDR2 SFDVKD. The CDR3 extends over 12 amino acids. The CDR3 region has the DNA TGTGCCACCAACCGTCAGGGAGAGACCCAGTACTTC. Its protein is CATNRQGETQYF.

This clonotype was detected many times. The chain has TRBV2 and TRBJ1-2, with D maybe TRBD1 (5 bases). The CDR3 spans 14 residues. V was shortened by 7 bases and J by 2 bases, with 14 bases between the two germline ends. CDR1 is SNHLY, CDR2 FYNNEI, per germline. The CDR3 sequence is CASTLGGTNYGYTF. CDR3 coding DNA: TGTGCCAGCACCCTGGGAGGGACCAACTATGGCTACACCTTC.

This clonotype was seen repeatedly, ten times or more. The chain has TRBV11-1 and TRBJ2-7; a weak D match, TRBD1 (6 bases). This CDR3 is 15 amino acids long. The germline CDR1 and CDR2 sequences are SGHAT and FQDESV (reference sequence). The germline V and J ends were trimmed by 5 bases and 5 bases, with 19 bases remaining between them. CDR3 residues: CASSDKSQGLNEQYF. In DNA, the CDR3 is TGTGCCAGCAGCGATAAGAGCCAGGGGTTAAACGAGCAGTACTTC.